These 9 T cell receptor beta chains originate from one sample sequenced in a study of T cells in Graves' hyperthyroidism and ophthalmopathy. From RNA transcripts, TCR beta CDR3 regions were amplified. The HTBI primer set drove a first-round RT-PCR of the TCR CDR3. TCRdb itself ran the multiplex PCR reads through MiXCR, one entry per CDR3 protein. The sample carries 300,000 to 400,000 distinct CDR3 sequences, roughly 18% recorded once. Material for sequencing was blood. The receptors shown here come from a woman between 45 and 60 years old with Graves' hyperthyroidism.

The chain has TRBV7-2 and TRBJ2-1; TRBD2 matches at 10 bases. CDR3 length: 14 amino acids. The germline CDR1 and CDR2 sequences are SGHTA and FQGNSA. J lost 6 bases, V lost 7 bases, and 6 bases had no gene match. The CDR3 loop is CASNPGTSANEQFF. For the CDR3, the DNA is TGTGCCAGCAACCCCGGGACTAGCGCCAATGAGCAGTTCTTC.

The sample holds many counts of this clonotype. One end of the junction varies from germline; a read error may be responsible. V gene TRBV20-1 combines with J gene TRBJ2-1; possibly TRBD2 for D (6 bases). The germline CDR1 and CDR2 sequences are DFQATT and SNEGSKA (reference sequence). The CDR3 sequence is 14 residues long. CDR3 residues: CSARGTAAYNEQFF. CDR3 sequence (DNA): TGCAGTGCCAGAGGGACTGCCGCCTACAATGAGCAGTTCTTC.

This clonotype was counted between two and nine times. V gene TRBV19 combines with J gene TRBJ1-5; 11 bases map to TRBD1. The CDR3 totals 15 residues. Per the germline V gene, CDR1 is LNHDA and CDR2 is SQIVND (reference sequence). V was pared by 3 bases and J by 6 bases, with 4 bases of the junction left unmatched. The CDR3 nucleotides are TGTGCCAGTAGTATGGGGACAGGGGGGTTTCAGCCCCAGCATTTT. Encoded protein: CASSMGTGGFQPQHF.

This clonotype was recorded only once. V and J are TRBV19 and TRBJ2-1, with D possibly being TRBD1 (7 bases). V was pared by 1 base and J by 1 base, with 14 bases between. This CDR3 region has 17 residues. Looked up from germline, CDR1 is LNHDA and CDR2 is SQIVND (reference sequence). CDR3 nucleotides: TGTGCCAGTAGTATAGGGGCACAGGGGAGGTCCTACAATGAGCAGTTCTTC. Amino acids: CASSIGAQGRSYNEQFF.

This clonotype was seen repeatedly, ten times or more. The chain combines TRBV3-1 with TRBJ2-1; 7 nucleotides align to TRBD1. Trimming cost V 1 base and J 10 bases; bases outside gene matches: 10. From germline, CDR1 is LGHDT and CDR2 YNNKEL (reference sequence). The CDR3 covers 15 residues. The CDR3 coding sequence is TGTGCCAGCAGCCAAGCGTGGGACAGCCGAGGAGAGCAGTTCTTC. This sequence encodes CASSQAWDSRGEQFF.

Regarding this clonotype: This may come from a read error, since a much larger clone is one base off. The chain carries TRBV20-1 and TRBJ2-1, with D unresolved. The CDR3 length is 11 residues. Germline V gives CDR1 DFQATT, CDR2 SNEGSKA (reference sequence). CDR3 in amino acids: CSGHHYNERFF. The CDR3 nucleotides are TGCAGTGGGCACCACTACAATGAGCGGTTCTTC.

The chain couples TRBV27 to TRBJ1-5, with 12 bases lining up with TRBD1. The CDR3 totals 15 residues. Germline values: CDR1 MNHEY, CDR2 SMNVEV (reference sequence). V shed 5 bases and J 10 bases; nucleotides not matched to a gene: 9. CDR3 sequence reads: CASSPSFGTGGPQHF. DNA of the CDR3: TGTGCCAGCAGTCCAAGTTTCGGGACAGGGGGCCCCCAGCATTTT.

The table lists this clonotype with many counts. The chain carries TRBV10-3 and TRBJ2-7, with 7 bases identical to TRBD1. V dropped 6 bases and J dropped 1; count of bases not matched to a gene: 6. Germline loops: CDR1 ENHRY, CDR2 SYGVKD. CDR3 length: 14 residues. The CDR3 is CAISQGENSYEQYV. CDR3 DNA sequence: TGTGCCATCAGCCAGGGGGAGAATTCCTACGAGCAGTACGTC.

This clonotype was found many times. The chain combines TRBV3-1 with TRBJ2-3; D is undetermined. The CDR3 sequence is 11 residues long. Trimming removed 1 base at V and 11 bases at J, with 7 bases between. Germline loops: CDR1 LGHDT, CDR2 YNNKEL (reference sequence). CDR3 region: CASSQGDQQYF. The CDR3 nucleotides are TGTGCCAGCAGCCAAGGTGACCAGCAGTATTTT.